The entry below gives a single TCR beta chain sequence along with its context. The table lists this clone with a few counts. The specificity of this receptor is unknown. Base qualities are not recorded, but no much larger clone differs from it by a single base. This sample was taken from a study of T cell responses to AZD1222 COVID-19 vaccine (dated by TCRdb to the early 2020s). Turning to the overall study: AZD1222 recipients with second doses at about 4 weeks or about 12 weeks were pooled, because spike-specific TCR depth and breadth did not differ between schedules. A total of around 240 trial participants underwent TCR sequencing, of whom about 210 received two doses of AZD1222 and about 25 received two doses of the MenACWY control vaccine. Trial participants were enrolled by age into 18-55, 56-69 and 70-plus year subgroups, with roughly 160, 29 and 62 TCR-sequenced participants respectively.

The study at large found these results: Because no day 14 peak-response samples were available, repertoires were characterized only after the peak T cell response. Nearly half of unique spike-specific TCRs reportedly recognized epitopes outside regions mutated in the B.1.351 and B.1.1.7 variants. Vaccine-associated CD4 TCRs spanned the whole spike protein, with dominant responses in regions 160-218 and 743-854. In the small 56-69-year group, the increase in depth fell short of significance, most likely because of low power. Conclusions about previously exposed vaccinees are limited, since just a handful of AZD1222 recipients were seropositive for SARS-CoV-2 at baseline. Most participants were white British and females outnumbered males, and the authors suggested that clonal diversity may have been underestimated. A significant rise in spike-specific TCR breadth and depth was observed after two AZD1222 doses relative to day 0 and relative to MenACWY recipients.

The CDR3 regions of human TCRbeta chains were subjected to immunosequencing. The original pipeline was this. TCRs in the repertoires were matched against a reference library of SARS-CoV-2-specific TCRs that had been generated with the MIRA antigen-specificity platform. Breadth was defined as the fraction of unique TCRs that were SARS-CoV-2-associated. Depth was defined as the fraction of total T cells that were SARS-CoV-2-associated. Each spike-specific TCR was assigned to its reactive spike region and to a CD4 or CD8 class using the MIRA data. Log10-transformed breadth and depth values were compared by one-way ANOVA with Sidak's multiple comparisons tests. TCRdb limited this immuneACCESS table to in-frame rearrangements with V and J called. A share of clones is missing; checked studies link under half to unresolved V genes, and the rest is unexplained. The V and J calls and clone size come from that table; D and trimming were worked out from the DNA. The sample has roughly 75,000 clones on record, around 84% of them singletons. The ten biggest clones cover 9.5% to 10% of the sample.

The time point label here, explained by the study, means: baseline before first vaccination. Vaccinee samples were obtained from the UK trials COV001 and COV002, which included a single-blind randomized controlled phase 2/3 trial of AZD1222 (ChAdOx1 nCoV-19) in healthy adults. For TCRbeta chain sequencing, PBMC samples from trial participants were taken at day 0 and at day 28 after the second dose. Sequencing used peripheral blood, obtained on day 0 of AZD1222 vaccination. The source of this sequence is an adult in good health.

The CDR3 protein: CASSFGTVNTGELFF. The nucleotide sequence reads as follows: TGTGCCAGTAGTTTTGGGACAGTCAACACCGGGGAGCTGTTTTTT. The V gene is TRBV19 and the J gene is TRBJ2-2; 7 bases in between match TRBD1. Trimming takes 5 bases off V and 2 bases off J; junction bases not matched to a gene: 5. CDR1 and CDR2, per the germline V gene (reference sequence), are LNHDA and SQIVND. The CDR3 runs 15 residues from the cysteine to the phenylalanine. The retained sequence is limited to the CDR3, 45 bases, with the frame set at the first base.